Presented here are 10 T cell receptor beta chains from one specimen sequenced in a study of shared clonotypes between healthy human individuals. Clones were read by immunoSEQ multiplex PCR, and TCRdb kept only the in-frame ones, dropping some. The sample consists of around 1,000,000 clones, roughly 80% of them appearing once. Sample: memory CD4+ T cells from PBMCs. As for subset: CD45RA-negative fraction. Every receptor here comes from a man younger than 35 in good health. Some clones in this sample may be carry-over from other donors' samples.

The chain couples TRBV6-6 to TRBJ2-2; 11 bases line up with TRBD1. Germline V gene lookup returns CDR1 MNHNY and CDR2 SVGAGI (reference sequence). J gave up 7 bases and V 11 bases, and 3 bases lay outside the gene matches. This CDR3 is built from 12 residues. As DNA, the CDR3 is TGTGCCGGACAGGGGGCCGTCGGGGAGCTGTTTTTT. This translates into CAGQGAVGELFF.

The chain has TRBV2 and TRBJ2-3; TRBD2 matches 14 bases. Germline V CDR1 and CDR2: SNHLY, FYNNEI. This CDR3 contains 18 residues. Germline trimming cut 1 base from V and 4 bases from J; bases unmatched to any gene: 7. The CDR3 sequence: CASSEGGLAGVYADTQYF. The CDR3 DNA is TGTGCCAGCAGTGAAGGGGGACTAGCGGGAGTGTATGCAGATACGCAGTATTTT.

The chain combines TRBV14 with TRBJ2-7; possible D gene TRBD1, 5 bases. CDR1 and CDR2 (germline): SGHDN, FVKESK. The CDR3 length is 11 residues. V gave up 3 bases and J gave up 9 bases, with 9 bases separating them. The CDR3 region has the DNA TGTGCCAGCAGCCATGACAGTTGGCAGTACTTC. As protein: CASSHDSWQYF.

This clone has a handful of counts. This CDR3 is CASRQLNTGELFF. The CDR3 bases are TGTGCCAGCAGACAGCTGAACACCGGGGAGCTGTTTTTT. The chain has TRBV5-4 and TRBJ2-2; D remains ambiguous. This CDR3 contains 13 residues. The germline CDR1 and CDR2 sequences are SGHNT and YYREEE (reference sequence). V was shortened by 5 bases and J by 1 base, with 6 bases between the two germline ends.

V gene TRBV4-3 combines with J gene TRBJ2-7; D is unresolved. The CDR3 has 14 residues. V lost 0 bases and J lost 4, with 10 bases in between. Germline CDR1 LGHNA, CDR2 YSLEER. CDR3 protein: CASSQDWDSYEQYF. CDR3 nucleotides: TGCGCCAGCAGCCAAGATTGGGATTCTTACGAGCAGTACTTC.

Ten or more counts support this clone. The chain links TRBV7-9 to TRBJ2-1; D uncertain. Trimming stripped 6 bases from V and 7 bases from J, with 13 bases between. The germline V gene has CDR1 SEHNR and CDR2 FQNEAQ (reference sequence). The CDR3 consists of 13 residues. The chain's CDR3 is CASSPRGVNEQFF. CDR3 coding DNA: TGTGCCAGCAGTCCCCGTGGGGTGAATGAGCAGTTCTTC.

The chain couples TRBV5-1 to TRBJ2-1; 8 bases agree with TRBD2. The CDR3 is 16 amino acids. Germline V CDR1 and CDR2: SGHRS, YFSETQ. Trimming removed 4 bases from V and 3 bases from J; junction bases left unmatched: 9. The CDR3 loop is CASSAGGGWGYNEQFF. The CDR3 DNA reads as TGCGCCAGCAGCGCGGGGGGAGGCTGGGGCTACAATGAGCAGTTCTTC.

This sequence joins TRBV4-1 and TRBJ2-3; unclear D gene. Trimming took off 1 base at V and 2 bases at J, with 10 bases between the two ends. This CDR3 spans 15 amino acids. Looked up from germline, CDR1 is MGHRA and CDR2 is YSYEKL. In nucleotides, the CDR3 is TGCGCCAGCAGCCAAGTCCGAGCTTTCACAGATACGCAGTATTTT. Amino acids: CASSQVRAFTDTQYF.

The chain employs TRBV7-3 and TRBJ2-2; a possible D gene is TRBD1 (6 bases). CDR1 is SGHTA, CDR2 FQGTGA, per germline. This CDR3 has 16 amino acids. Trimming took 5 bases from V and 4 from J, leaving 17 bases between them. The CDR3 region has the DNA TGTGCCAGCAGCCCATACCCAACAGGGAGCACCGGGGAGCTGTTTTTT. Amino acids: CASSPYPTGSTGELFF.

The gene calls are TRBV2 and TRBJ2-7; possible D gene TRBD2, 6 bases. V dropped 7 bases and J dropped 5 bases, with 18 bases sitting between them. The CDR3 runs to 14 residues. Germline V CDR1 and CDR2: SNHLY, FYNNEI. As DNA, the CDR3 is TGTGCCAGCACCCCTTGGACTATCAACGACGAGCAGTACTTC. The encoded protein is CASTPWTINDEQYF.